This TCR beta chain was found in a study of blood T cells in healthy people across ages. This clonotype was observed a handful of times. Its antigen is currently unknown. Whole-study results and caveats: Estimated diversity across one million T cells was deemed an underestimate.

Then a second PCR, running roughly 7 to 11 cycles, was carried out with a sample-barcoded 5' primer and a J-beta primer mix. TCRdb reprocessed the 5' RACE reads with MiXCR, giving one entry per CDR3 protein. The data hold around 990,000 distinct CDR3 sequences, with under 40% observed a single time. Approximately 9.7 milliliters was the volume of peripheral blood drawn from each donor. Germline V gives CDR1 SGDLS, CDR2 YYNGEE. Trimming cost V 6 bases and J 4 bases, with 16 bases left between them. The CDR3 is 14 residues long. The sequence was obtained from a man younger than 30 in good health. Sequencing was carried out using blood. The chain employs TRBV9 and TRBJ1-2, with D possibly matching TRBD1 (6 bases). CDR3 nucleotides: TGTGCCAGCAAGCCACCGGGACAAATCTATGGCTACACCTTC. Its translation is CASKPPGQIYGYTF.